What follows are 26 T cell receptor beta chains derived from one specimen sequenced in a study of CD8 T cells in ankylosing spondylitis. TCRdb reanalysed the 5' RACE reads using MiXCR and keeps one entry per CDR3 protein. Here the sample spans some 220,000 distinct CDR3 sequences, 7% to 10% being singletons. Source material: blood, either unsorted or a sorted T cell fraction (not recorded which). All receptors come from a female donor with ankylosing spondylitis or in good health (not recorded which).

This clonotype has a count of ten or more. The V and J genes are TRBV4-3 and TRBJ2-2, with 8 bases identical to TRBD2. V shed 4 bases, J shed 5 bases, and the junction held 18 bases outside the gene matches. From germline, CDR1 is LGHNA and CDR2 YSLEER. The CDR3 contains 19 residues. CDR3 sequence (DNA): TGCGCCAGCAGCCCCTTTGCCGGGAGGGCCTCGGGTCGTACCGGGGAGCTGTTTTTT. Translation gives CASSPFAGRASGRTGELFF.

This clonotype was picked up many times. This chain links TRBV11-2 with TRBJ2-3, with 8 bases matching TRBD2. V was clipped by 8 bases and J by 2 bases; unmatched bases: 9. The CDR3 is 15 residues long. CDR1 and CDR2 (germline): SGHAT, FQNNGV. The CDR3 DNA is TGTGCCAGCCTTCAGCTAGCGGGTTTCACAGATACGCAGTATTTT. Translated, it gives CASLQLAGFTDTQYF.

This clonotype was recorded at least ten times. V usage is TRBV5-4 and J usage is TRBJ1-6; D remains unclear. The CDR3 is 14 residues long. Deletions cut 0 bases from V and 9 bases from J, with 10 bases between. Per germline, CDR1 SGHNT and CDR2 YYREEE (reference sequence). The DNA of the CDR3 is TGTGCCAGCAGCTTGGGGTCGAACGGTTCACCCCTCCACTTT. It encodes CASSLGSNGSPLHF.

This clonotype occurred many times. V gene TRBV19 combines with J gene TRBJ2-7, with 8 bases aligning to TRBD1. CDR1 and CDR2 (germline): LNHDA, SQIVND (reference sequence). V was pared by 3 bases and J by 4 bases, with 8 bases of the junction left unmatched. The CDR3 spans 15 residues. The CDR3 sequence: CASSIRTGWEYEQYF. In DNA, the CDR3 is TGTGCCAGTAGTATCCGGACAGGGTGGGAGTACGAGCAGTACTTC.

The sample holds many counts of this clonotype. One end of the junction fails to match germline, which may point to a read error. V gene TRBV7-8 combines with J gene TRBJ1-1; 7 bases align to TRBD1. The CDR3 length is 14 residues. CDR1 is SGHVS and CDR2 is FQNEAQ in the germline V gene. The CDR3 spells CASSLDRVITEAFF. The CDR3 DNA is TGCGCCAGCAGCTTAGACAGGGTGATCACTGAAGCTTTCTTT. The full variable domain, completed using reference TRBV7-8 and TRBJ1-1, is GAGVSQSPRYKVAKRGQDVALRCDPISGHVSLFWYQQALGQGPEFLTYFQNEAQLDKSGLPSDRFFAERPEGSVSTLKIQRTQQEDSAVYLCASSLDRVITEAFFGQGTRLTVV.

Many counts were recorded for this clonotype. The chain uses TRBV9 and TRBJ2-1; D is perhaps TRBD2 (6 bases). CDR3 length: 16 residues. The V end was cut by 0 bases, the J end by 7 bases, with 17 bases between. Germline values: CDR1 SGDLS, CDR2 YYNGEE. CDR3 sequence: CASSVAGGRLKNEQFF. The CDR3 DNA reads as TGTGCCAGCAGCGTAGCTGGTGGGAGGTTAAAAAATGAGCAGTTCTTC.

The sample holds many counts of this clonotype. The chain links TRBV12-3 or TRBV12-4 to TRBJ2-4; the D gene could be TRBD1 or TRBD2 (5 bases each). This CDR3 is built from 12 residues. Trimming took 3 bases from V and 6 from J, leaving 6 bases between them. CDR3 nucleotides: TGTGCCAGCAGTTTTGGGGGAAACATTCAGTACTTC. This codes for CASSFGGNIQYF.

This clonotype was found many times. The genes are TRBV28 and TRBJ2-2; 7 bases fit TRBD1. Germline CDR1 reads MDHEN; CDR2 reads SYDVKM. The CDR3 extends over 16 amino acids. V was pared by 3 bases and J by 1 base, with 5 bases of the junction left unmatched. CDR3: CASSFPRTGNTGELFF. The CDR3 bases are TGTGCCAGCAGTTTCCCACGGACAGGGAACACCGGGGAGCTGTTTTTT.

This clonotype was seen at least ten times. The chain uses TRBV12-3 or TRBV12-4 and TRBJ2-2; D may be TRBD1 or TRBD2 (5 bases each). This CDR3 comprises 15 residues. V gave up 1 base and J gave up 7 bases, with 13 bases separating them. The CDR3 DNA sequence: TGTGCCAGCAGTTTAGGACGGGGCCGTGGCGGGGAGCTGTTTTTT. This codes for CASSLGRGRGGELFF.

At least ten counts were recorded for this clonotype. This chain joins TRBV18 and TRBJ1-1; D gene ambiguous. The V gene lost 0 bases and the J gene lost 7 bases, with 9 bases spanning the gap. Germline values: CDR1 KGHSH, CDR2 LQKENI. The CDR3 has 13 amino acids. CDR3 in amino acids: CASSPPTPLEAFF. Here the CDR3 DNA reads TGTGCCAGCTCACCACCAACTCCGCTTGAAGCTTTCTTT.

The CDR3 DNA follows: TGTGCCTGGAGTGGCAACCCGCGGGGTGCGAAAGAGACCCAGTACTTC. It yields the protein CAWSGNPRGAKETQYF. The chain employs TRBV30 and TRBJ2-5; the D gene is possibly TRBD2 (6 bases). CDR1 GTSNPN and CDR2 SVGIG come from the germline V gene (reference sequence). The length of the CDR3 is 16 residues. Trimming pared 1 base from V and 3 bases from J, leaving 18 bases between.

The chain recombines TRBV6-5 with TRBJ2-5; possibly TRBD1 or TRBD2 for D (5 bases each). Germline assignment: CDR1 MNHEY and CDR2 SVGAGI. CDR3 length: 14 residues. V was trimmed by 0 bases and J by 5 bases, leaving 10 bases between them. CDR3 sequence: CASSYSWGTETQYF. CDR3 bases: TGTGCCAGCAGTTACTCGTGGGGGACCGAGACCCAGTACTTC.

This clonotype was detected only once. V gene TRBV6-2 or TRBV6-3 combines with J gene TRBJ1-5; TRBD1 might be the D (5 bases). This CDR3 has 16 amino acids. The V gene lost 3 bases and the J gene lost 1 base, with 13 bases spanning the gap. Germline V gene data show CDR1 as MNHEY and CDR2 as SVGEGT. The CDR3 sequence: CASSYARVLSNQPQHF. CDR3 sequence (DNA): TGTGCCAGCAGTTATGCCAGGGTCTTAAGCAATCAGCCCCAGCATTTT.

This chain uses TRBV19 with TRBJ1-1; D is unresolved. The V end lost 3 bases, the J end lost 5 bases, and 16 bases lay between the germline ends. The CDR3 consists of 15 residues. Germline-derived CDR1 and CDR2 are LNHDA and SQIVND (reference sequence). CDR3 in DNA: TGTGCCAGTAGTATTGAAGCTAAAGGGTGGACTGAAGCTTTCTTT. Translating gives CASSIEAKGWTEAFF.

This clonotype has at least ten counts. The rearrangement joins TRBV15 to TRBJ2-1; 8 positions agree with TRBD2. V lost 5 bases, J lost 3 bases, and 9 bases stayed unmatched. Germline V gene data show CDR1 as LNHNV and CDR2 as YYDKDF (reference sequence). There are 16 residues in the CDR3. CDR3 DNA sequence: TGTGCCACCAGCCCCACGGGGCGGGAGGTCTACAATGAGCAGTTCTTC. It codes for CATSPTGREVYNEQFF.

This clonotype was detected many times. J is TRBJ1-1 and V is TRBV7-2; D gene uncertain. Germline CDR1 is SGHTA and CDR2 is FQGNSA. The length of the CDR3 is 14 residues. The ends were cut back, 3 bases at V and 3 bases at J, with 11 bases in the middle. The CDR3 DNA reads as TGTGCCAGCAGCTTCAGTTGGACGGACACTGAAGCTTTCTTT. Translation gives CASSFSWTDTEAFF.

In its sample, this clonotype was seen many times. V is TRBV7-2 and J is TRBJ1-1; D is undetermined. Germline V CDR1 and CDR2: SGHTA, FQGNSA. This CDR3 is built from 15 residues. V was trimmed by 2 bases and J by 2 bases, leaving 12 bases between them. The CDR3 nucleotides are TGTGCCAGCAGCTTAATCCAGGTTTCCAACACTGAAGCTTTCTTT. Translated, it gives CASSLIQVSNTEAFF.

This clonotype was observed a few times. The CDR3, as DNA: TGTGCCAGCAGCTGGCTAGCGGGAGGGTCCTACGAGCAGTACTTC. Translating gives CASSWLAGGSYEQYF. The gene calls are TRBV7-2 and TRBJ2-7; 12 bases are shared with TRBD2. This CDR3 has 15 amino acids. Germline V gives CDR1 SGHTA, CDR2 FQGNSA. V trimming: 4 bases; J trimming: 1 base; junction bases outside the gene matches: 2.

The sample holds many counts of this clonotype. The chain joins TRBV29-1 to TRBJ1-5; 9 positions match TRBD1. Germline CDR1 and CDR2: SQVTM and ANQGSEA. The CDR3 has 13 residues. V trimming: 2 bases; J trimming: 6 bases; junction bases outside the gene matches: 2. As DNA, the CDR3 is TGCAGCGTTGAATTGGACAGGGGTCAGCCCCAGCATTTT. Its translation: CSVELDRGQPQHF.

There are many counts of this clonotype. J is TRBJ2-7 and V is TRBV15; D is possibly TRBD1 (6 bases). V shed 0 bases and J shed 6 bases, with 12 bases lying between them. The length of the CDR3 is 14 residues. Germline CDR1 LNHNV, CDR2 YYDKDF (reference sequence). CDR3 loop: CATSRETQGTEQYF. Here the CDR3 DNA reads TGTGCCACCAGCAGAGAAACACAGGGAACCGAGCAGTACTTC.

This clonotype was observed at least ten times. This sequence joins TRBV5-4 and TRBJ2-7; no clear D. Trimming stripped 3 bases from V and 2 bases from J, with 9 bases between. The CDR3 contains 13 residues. Germline V CDR1 and CDR2: SGHNT, YYREEE (reference sequence). The CDR3 bases are TGTGCCAGCAGCTCCCGGTCTACCTACGAGCAGTACTTC. Its translation is CASSSRSTYEQYF.

At least ten counts were recorded for this clonotype. This chain joins TRBV24-1 and TRBJ2-1, with 14 bases lining up with TRBD2. Germline V CDR1 and CDR2: KGHDR, SFDVKD. With 3 bases clipped from V and 8 bases from J, the junction kept 5 bases outside the gene matches. The CDR3 sequence is 16 residues long. This CDR3 is CATSDPGTSGSDEQFF. CDR3 coding DNA: TGTGCCACCAGTGATCCTGGGACTAGCGGGAGTGATGAGCAGTTCTTC.

Many counts were recorded for this clonotype. This rearrangement joins TRBV3-1 to TRBJ2-1, with 11 positions matching TRBD2. CDR1 LGHDT and CDR2 YNNKEL come from the germline V gene (reference sequence). Trimming at V came to 11 bases and at J to 3 bases, leaving 6 bases not matched to a gene. CDR3 size: 14 residues. In DNA, the CDR3 is TGTGCCTCCACTAGCGGGAGAGGCTACAATGAGCAGTTCTTC. Protein sequence: CASTSGRGYNEQFF.

V usage is TRBV28 and J usage is TRBJ2-1; D may correspond to TRBD1 or TRBD2 (5 bases each). In germline, CDR1 is MDHEN, CDR2 SYDVKM. The ends were cut back, 9 bases at V and 3 bases at J, with 15 bases in the middle. The CDR3 is 14 residues long. This CDR3 reads CASSGTRGYNEQFF. In DNA, the CDR3 is TGTGCCAGTAGTGGGACCCGCGGCTACAATGAGCAGTTCTTC.

This clonotype was picked up many times. The V call is TRBV3-1, the J call TRBJ2-1; 8 bases match TRBD2. In germline, CDR1 is LGHDT, CDR2 YNNKEL (reference sequence). Germline trimming cut 4 bases from V and 9 bases from J; bases unmatched to any gene: 14. The length of the CDR3 is 16 residues. CDR3 sequence (DNA): TGTGCCAGCAGCCGCCCCGGACTAGCTGGACTTCCTGAGCAGTTCTTC. As protein: CASSRPGLAGLPEQFF.

The sample holds a few counts of this clonotype. The chain employs TRBV11-2 and TRBJ1-6, with unresolved D. This CDR3 is built from 15 residues. Germline CDR1 and CDR2: SGHAT and FQNNGV. Trimming shortened V by 3 bases and J by 7 bases, and 13 bases separated the two germline ends. The CDR3 region is CASSLSDRWNSPLHF. The DNA for the CDR3 is TGTGCCAGCAGCTTGAGTGACCGATGGAATTCACCCCTCCACTTT.